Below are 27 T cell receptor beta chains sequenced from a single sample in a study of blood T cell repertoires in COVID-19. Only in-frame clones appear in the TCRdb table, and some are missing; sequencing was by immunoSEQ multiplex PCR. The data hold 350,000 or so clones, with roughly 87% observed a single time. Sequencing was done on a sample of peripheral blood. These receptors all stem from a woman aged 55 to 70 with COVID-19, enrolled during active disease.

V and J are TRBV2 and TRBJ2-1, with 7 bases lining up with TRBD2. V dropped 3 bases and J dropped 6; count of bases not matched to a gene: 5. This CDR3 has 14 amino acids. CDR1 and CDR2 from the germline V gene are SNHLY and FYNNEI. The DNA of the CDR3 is TGTGCCAGCAGTGAGACTAGCCGGCGCAATGAGCAGTTCTTC. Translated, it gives CASSETSRRNEQFF.

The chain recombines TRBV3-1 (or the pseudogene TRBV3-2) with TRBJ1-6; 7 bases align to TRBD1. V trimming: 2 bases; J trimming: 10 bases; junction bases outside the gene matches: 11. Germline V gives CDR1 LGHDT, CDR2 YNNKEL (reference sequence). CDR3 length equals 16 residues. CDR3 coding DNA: TGTGCCAGCAGCCAAATGACAGGGAGGAGCGGGTCACCCCTCCACTTT. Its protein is CASSQMTGRSGSPLHF.

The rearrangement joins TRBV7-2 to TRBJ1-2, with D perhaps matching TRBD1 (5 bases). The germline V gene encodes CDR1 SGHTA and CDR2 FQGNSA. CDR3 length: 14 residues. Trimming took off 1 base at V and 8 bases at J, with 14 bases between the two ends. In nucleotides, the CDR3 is TGTGCCAGCAGCTTAGGTCTAAGGGGAAGAGGCTACACCTTC. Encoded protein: CASSLGLRGRGYTF.

CDR3: CASRPDKNTEAFF. DNA of the CDR3: TGTGCCAGCAGACCTGACAAGAACACTGAAGCTTTCTTT. The rearrangement joins TRBV6-6 to TRBJ1-1, with D uncertain. V was shortened by 6 bases and J by 1 base, with 9 bases between the two germline ends. Per the germline V gene, CDR1 is MNHNY and CDR2 is SVGAGI (reference sequence). The CDR3 is 13 amino acids.

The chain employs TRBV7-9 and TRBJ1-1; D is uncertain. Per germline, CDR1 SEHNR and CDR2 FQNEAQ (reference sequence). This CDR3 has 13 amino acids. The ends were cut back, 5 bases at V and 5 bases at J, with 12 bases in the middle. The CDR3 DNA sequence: TGTGCCAGCAGCCCCTATGCCGGGACTGAAGCTTTCTTT. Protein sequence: CASSPYAGTEAFF.

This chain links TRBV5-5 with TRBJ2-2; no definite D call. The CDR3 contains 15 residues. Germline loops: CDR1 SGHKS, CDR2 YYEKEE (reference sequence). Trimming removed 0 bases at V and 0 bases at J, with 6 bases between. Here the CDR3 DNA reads TGTGCCAGCAGCTTGGGCAGGCCGAACACCGGGGAGCTGTTTTTT. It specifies CASSLGRPNTGELFF.

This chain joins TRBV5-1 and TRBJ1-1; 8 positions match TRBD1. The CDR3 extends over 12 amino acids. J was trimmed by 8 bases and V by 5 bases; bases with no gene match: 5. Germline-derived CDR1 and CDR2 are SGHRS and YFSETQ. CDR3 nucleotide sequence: TGCGCCAGCAGATCCACAGGGGGAGAAGCTTTCTTT. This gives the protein CASRSTGGEAFF.

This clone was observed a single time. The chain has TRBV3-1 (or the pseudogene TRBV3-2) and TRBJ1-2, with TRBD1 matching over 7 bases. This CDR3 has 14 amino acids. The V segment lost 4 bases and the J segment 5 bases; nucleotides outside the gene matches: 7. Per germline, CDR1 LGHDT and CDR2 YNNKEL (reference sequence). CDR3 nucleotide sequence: TGTGCCAGCAGCCCACCGACAGGGCCTTATGGCTACACCTTC. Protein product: CASSPPTGPYGYTF.

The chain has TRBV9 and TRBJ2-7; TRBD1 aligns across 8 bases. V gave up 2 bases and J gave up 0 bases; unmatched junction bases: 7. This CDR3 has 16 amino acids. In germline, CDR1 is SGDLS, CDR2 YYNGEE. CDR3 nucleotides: TGTGCCAGCAGCGTCTCCGGGACAGGCCACTCCTACGAGCAGTACTTC. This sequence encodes CASSVSGTGHSYEQYF.

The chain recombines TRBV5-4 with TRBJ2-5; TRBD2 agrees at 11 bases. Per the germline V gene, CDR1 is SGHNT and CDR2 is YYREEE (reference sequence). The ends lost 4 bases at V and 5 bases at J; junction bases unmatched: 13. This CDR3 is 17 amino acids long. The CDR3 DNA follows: TGTGCCAGCAGCCCATCTAGCGGGGGGACACTTTTTGAGACCCAGTACTTC. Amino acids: CASSPSSGGTLFETQYF.

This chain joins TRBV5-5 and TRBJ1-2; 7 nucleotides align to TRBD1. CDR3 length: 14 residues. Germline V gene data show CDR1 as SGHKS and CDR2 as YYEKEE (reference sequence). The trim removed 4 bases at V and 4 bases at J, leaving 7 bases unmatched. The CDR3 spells CASSQGGSGYGYTF. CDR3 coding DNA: TGTGCCAGCAGCCAAGGGGGCTCTGGCTATGGCTACACCTTC.

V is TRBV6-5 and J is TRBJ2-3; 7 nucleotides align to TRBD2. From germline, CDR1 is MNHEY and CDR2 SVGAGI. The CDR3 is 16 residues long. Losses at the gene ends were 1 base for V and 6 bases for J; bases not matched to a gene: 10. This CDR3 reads CASSYLQAGHRDTQYF. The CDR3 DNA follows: TGTGCCAGCAGTTACTTACAAGCGGGGCATAGGGATACGCAGTATTTT.

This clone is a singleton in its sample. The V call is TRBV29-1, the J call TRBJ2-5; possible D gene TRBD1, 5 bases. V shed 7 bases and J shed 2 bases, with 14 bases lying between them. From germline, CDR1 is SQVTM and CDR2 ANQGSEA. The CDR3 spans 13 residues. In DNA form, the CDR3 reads TGCAGCGCCCCATTGACAGCTCAAGAGACCCAGTACTTC. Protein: CSAPLTAQETQYF.

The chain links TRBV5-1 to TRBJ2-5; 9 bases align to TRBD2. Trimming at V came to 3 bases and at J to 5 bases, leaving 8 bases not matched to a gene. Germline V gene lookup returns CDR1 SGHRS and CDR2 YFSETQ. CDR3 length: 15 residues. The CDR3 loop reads CASSSIAGGPETQYF. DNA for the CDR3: TGCGCCAGCAGCTCCATCGCGGGGGGGCCGGAGACCCAGTACTTC.

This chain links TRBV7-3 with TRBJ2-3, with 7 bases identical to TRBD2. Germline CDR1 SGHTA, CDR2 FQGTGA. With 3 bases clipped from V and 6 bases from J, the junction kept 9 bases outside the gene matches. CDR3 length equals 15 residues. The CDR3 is CASSFGASGGDTQYF. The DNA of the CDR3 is TGTGCCAGCAGCTTCGGAGCTAGCGGAGGGGATACGCAGTATTTT.

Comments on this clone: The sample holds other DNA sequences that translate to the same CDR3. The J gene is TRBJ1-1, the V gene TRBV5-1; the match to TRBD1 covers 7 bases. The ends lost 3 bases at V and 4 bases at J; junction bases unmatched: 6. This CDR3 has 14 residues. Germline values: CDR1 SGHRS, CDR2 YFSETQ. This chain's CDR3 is CASSSDRVGTEAFF. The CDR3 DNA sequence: TGCGCCAGCAGCTCCGACAGGGTAGGCACTGAAGCTTTCTTT.

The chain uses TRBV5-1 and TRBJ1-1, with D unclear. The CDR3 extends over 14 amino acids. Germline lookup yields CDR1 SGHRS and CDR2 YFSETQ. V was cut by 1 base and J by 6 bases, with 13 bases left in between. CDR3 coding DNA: TGCGCCAGCAGCTTGACCCCCCCATCGGCTGAAGCTTTCTTT. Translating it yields CASSLTPPSAEAFF.

The CDR3 region has the DNA TGTGCCAGCAGCTTAACCGGGGATGAAATGCGGGAGCAGTACTTC. Protein: CASSLTGDEMREQYF. V is TRBV7-3 and J is TRBJ2-7, with D possibly TRBD2 on 5 matching bases. Per the germline V gene, CDR1 is SGHTA and CDR2 is FQGTGA. V was clipped by 0 bases and J by 7 bases, with 16 bases between them. The CDR3 length is 15 residues.

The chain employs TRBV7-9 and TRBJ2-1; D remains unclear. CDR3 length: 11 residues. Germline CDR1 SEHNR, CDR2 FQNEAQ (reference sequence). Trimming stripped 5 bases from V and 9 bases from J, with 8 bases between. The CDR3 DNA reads TGTGCCAGCAGCGGGCTGGGTGAGCAGTTCTTC. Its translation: CASSGLGEQFF.

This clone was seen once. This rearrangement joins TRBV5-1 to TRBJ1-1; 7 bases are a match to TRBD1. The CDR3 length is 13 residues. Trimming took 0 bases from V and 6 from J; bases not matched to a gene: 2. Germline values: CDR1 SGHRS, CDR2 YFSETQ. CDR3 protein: CASSLAQGAEAFF. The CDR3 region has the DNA TGCGCCAGCAGCTTGGCGCAGGGGGCTGAAGCTTTCTTT.

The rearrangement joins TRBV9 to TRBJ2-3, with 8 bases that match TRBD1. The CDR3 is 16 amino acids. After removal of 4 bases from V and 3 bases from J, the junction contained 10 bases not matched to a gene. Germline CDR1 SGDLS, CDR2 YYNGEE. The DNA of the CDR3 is TGTGCCAGCAGCATGACGACAGGGGTGGGGACAGATACGCAGTATTTT. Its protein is CASSMTTGVGTDTQYF. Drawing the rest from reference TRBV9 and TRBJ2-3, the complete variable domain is DSGVTQTPKHLITATGQRVTLRCSPRSGDLSVYWYQQSLDQGLQFLIQYYNGEERAKGNILERFSAQQFPDLHSELNLSSLELGDSALYFCASSMTTGVGTDTQYFGPGTRLTVL.

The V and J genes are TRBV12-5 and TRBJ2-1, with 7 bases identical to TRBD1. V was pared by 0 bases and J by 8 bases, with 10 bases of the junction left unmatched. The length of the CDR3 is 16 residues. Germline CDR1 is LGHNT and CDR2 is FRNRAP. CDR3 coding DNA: TGTGCTAGTGGTTTGGTACAGGCAGGGGGTATCGATGAGCAGTTCTTC. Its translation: CASGLVQAGGIDEQFF.

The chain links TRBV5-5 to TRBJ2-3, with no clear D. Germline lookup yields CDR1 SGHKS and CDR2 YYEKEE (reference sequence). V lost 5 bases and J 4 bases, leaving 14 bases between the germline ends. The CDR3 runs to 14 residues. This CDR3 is CASRWASMADTQYF. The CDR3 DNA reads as TGTGCCAGCAGGTGGGCCTCCATGGCAGATACGCAGTATTTT.

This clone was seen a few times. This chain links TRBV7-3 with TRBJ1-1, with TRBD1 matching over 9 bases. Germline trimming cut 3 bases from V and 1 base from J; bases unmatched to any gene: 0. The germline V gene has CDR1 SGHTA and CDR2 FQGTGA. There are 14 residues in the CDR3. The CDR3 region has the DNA TGTGCCAGCAGCTTGACAGGGGGGAACACTGAAGCTTTCTTT. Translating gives CASSLTGGNTEAFF.

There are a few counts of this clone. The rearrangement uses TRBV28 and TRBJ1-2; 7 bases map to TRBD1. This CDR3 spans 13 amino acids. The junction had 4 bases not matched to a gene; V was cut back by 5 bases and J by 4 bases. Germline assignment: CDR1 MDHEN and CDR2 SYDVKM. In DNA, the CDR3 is TGTGCCAGCAGTAGGGGGACAGCCTATGGCTACACCTTC. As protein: CASSRGTAYGYTF.

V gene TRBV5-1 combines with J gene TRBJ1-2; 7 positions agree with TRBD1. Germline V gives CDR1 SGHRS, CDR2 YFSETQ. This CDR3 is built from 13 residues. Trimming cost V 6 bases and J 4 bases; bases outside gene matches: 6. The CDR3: CASTQGGLYGYTF. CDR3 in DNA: TGCGCCAGCACCCAGGGGGGCCTCTATGGCTACACCTTC.

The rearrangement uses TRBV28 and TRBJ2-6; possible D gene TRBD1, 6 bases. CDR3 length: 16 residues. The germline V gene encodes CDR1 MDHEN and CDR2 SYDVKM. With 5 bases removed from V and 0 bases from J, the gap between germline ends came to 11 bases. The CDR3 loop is CASSPRGSSGANVLTF. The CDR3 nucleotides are TGTGCCAGCAGTCCGAGGGGGAGCTCTGGGGCCAACGTCCTGACTTTC.